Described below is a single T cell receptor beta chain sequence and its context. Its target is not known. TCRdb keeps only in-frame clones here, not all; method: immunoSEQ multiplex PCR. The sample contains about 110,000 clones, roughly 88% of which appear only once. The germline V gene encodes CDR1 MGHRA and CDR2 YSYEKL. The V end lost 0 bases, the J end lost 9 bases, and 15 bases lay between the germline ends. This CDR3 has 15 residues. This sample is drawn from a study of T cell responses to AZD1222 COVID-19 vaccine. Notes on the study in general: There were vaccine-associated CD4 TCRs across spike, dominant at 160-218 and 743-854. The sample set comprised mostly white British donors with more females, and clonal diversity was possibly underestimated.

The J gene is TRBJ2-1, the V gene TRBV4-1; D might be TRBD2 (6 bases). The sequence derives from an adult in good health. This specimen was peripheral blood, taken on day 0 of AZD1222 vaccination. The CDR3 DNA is TGCGCCAGCAGCCAAGAAATCCCCGGAGGGGTTGAGCAGTTCTTC. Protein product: CASSQEIPGGVEQFF.